This TCR beta chain emerged from a study of CD8+ T cells in alopecia areata. Study findings and constraints: Higher clonality and more expanded CD8+ clones appeared in lesional than normal scalp. Tissue-resident alphabeta T cells belonging to normal skin likewise get sequenced within scalp specimens.

PBMCs were stained for CD3, CD4 and CD8, and CD4+ and CD8+ T cells were sorted. This CDR3 is 16 amino acids long. V gave up 7 bases and J gave up 1 base; unmatched junction bases: 8. The germline V gene has CDR1 SNHLY and CDR2 FYNNEI. For this clone: Its antigen is as yet unknown.

Isolated RNA was reverse transcribed into cDNA used as the sequencing template. Method: immunoSEQ multiplex PCR; TCRdb's copy keeps in-frame clones and lacks some. The table has a few hundred thousand clones, 56% seen once. The V and J genes are TRBV2 and TRBJ1-1; 11 positions agree with TRBD1. This clonotype originated in a human donor in good health. Sequencing was carried out using CD8+ T cells sorted from blood. The CDR3 loop is CASIPGQGGPNTEAFF. Here the CDR3 DNA reads TGTGCCAGCATCCCGGGACAGGGGGGACCGAACACTGAAGCTTTCTTT. The full variable domain, in which reference TRBV2 and TRBJ1-1 provide the parts outside the CDR3, is EPEVTQTPSHQVTQMGQEVILRCVPISNHLYFYWYRQILGQKVEFLVSFYNNEISEKSEIFDDQFSVERPDGSNFTLKIRSTKLEDSAMYFCASIPGQGGPNTEAFFGQGTRLTVV.